Each of the 15 T cell receptor beta chains below was sequenced from the same sample in a study of naive and memory T cell subsets. The treatment here: skin biopsy from PPD injection site in Mantoux-positive individual. The library had UMIs added by 3' ligation of an oligonucleotide to TCR cDNA. Amplification of ligated cDNA took four PCR rounds with SP2 and nested alpha and beta constant primers. One entry per CDR3 protein results from TCRdb running MiXCR on the UMI-ligation and nested PCR reads. The table includes 30,000 to 35,000 distinct CDR3 sequences, 6.7% detected once. Specimen: skin, collected from a tuberculin skin test site. These receptors all stem from an adult in good health.

Many counts were recorded for this clonotype. The V and J genes are TRBV4-1 and TRBJ2-2, with D possibly matching TRBD1 (5 bases). The V gene's germline CDR1 is MGHRA and CDR2 YSYEKL. This CDR3 is built from 15 residues. V lost 1 base and J lost 1, with 7 bases in between. The DNA of the CDR3 is TGCGCCAGCAGCCAAGTTAGGGGGAACACCGGGGAGCTGTTTTTT. It specifies CASSQVRGNTGELFF.

At least ten counts were recorded for this clonotype. This chain uses TRBV20-1 with TRBJ1-2, with a possible D match to TRBD1 (5 bases). The CDR3 totals 12 residues. The V end lost 6 bases, the J end lost 3 bases, and 11 bases lay between the germline ends. CDR1 DFQATT and CDR2 SNEGSKA come from the germline V gene (reference sequence). The CDR3 sequence: CSATGNHYGYTF. As DNA, the CDR3 is TGCAGTGCAACAGGAAACCACTATGGCTACACCTTC.

This clonotype was seen many times. The chain carries TRBV29-1 and TRBJ1-1; D remains ambiguous. There are 13 residues in the CDR3. Germline assignment: CDR1 SQVTM and CDR2 ANQGSEA. V was clipped by 2 bases and J by 9 bases, with 16 bases between them. CDR3 in amino acids: CSVETQAGLKAFF. In DNA, the CDR3 is TGCAGCGTTGAAACCCAGGCCGGGCTGAAAGCTTTCTTT.

This clonotype has more than one count but fewer than ten. DNA of the CDR3: TGTGCCAGCAGCTTGCAGGGGAACACTGAAGCTTTCTTT. Protein product: CASSLQGNTEAFF. The chain combines TRBV5-6 with TRBJ1-1; weak D call: TRBD1 (5 bases). V lost 1 base and J lost 1, with 5 bases in between. The CDR3 runs to 13 residues. Germline values: CDR1 SGHDT, CDR2 YYEEEE.

V is TRBV3-1 and J is TRBJ2-4; no definite D call. The ends were cut back, 0 bases at V and 0 bases at J, with 9 bases in the middle. Germline CDR1 LGHDT, CDR2 YNNKEL (reference sequence). The CDR3 has 16 amino acids. The CDR3 sequence is CASSQDRHLAKNIQYF. Here the CDR3 DNA reads TGTGCCAGCAGCCAAGATCGGCACCTAGCCAAAAACATTCAGTACTTC.

This clonotype was detected a few times. The genes are TRBV20-1 and TRBJ2-1, with no clear D. CDR1 and CDR2 (germline): DFQATT, SNEGSKA (reference sequence). CDR3 length equals 10 residues. Trimming removed 4 bases from V and 8 bases from J, with 6 bases in between. The CDR3 DNA follows: TGCAGTGCTATTGGGGATGAGCAGTTCTTC. Translated, it gives CSAIGDEQFF.

This clonotype has a count of ten or more. The chain uses TRBV10-3 and TRBJ2-2; D unresolved. Looked up from germline, CDR1 is ENHRY and CDR2 is SYGVKD. V was clipped by 8 bases and J by 0 bases, with 10 bases between them. There are 14 residues in the CDR3. The CDR3 loop reads CAIGSEPNTGELFF. CDR3 nucleotide sequence: TGTGCCATCGGGTCAGAGCCGAACACCGGGGAGCTGTTTTTT.

This clonotype was observed many times. The CDR3: CASSATGPTDTQYF. DNA for the CDR3: TGCGCCAGCAGCGCAACTGGTCCCACAGATACGCAGTATTTT. The rearrangement joins TRBV5-1 to TRBJ2-3, with D unclear. The CDR3 extends over 14 amino acids. Germline V gives CDR1 SGHRS, CDR2 YFSETQ. Deletions cut 4 bases from V and 2 bases from J, with 11 bases between. Combining the CDR3 with reference TRBV5-1 and TRBJ2-3 gives the whole variable domain KAGVTQTPRYLIKTRGQQVTLSCSPISGHRSVSWYQQTPGQGLQFLFEYFSETQRNKGNFPGRFSGRQFSNSRSEMNVSTLELGDSALYLCASSATGPTDTQYFGPGTRLTVL.

This clonotype was seen ten or more times. The chain joins TRBV2 to TRBJ2-5; 14 nucleotides line up with TRBD2. V was pared by 7 bases and J by 1 base, with 11 bases of the junction left unmatched. The CDR3 sequence is 18 residues long. Germline CDR1 SNHLY, CDR2 FYNNEI. The CDR3 DNA reads as TGTGCCAGCACCCCTCCGGGACTAGCGGGGGAGTTCCAAGAGACCCAGTACTTC. Translation: CASTPPGLAGEFQETQYF.

The J gene is TRBJ1-5, the V gene TRBV12-3 or TRBV12-4; 7 bases fit TRBD1. Germline trimming cut 6 bases from V and 0 bases from J; bases unmatched to any gene: 5. The CDR3 extends over 15 amino acids. DNA of the CDR3: TGTGCCAGCAGGATGACAGGGACTAGCAATCAGCCCCAGCATTTT. This translates into CASRMTGTSNQPQHF.

The gene calls are TRBV12-3 or TRBV12-4 and TRBJ2-2, with D possibly being TRBD1 (6 bases). V was cut by 7 bases and J by 6 bases, with 9 bases left in between. This CDR3 has 12 amino acids. CDR3 sequence: CASMGTSGELFF. The CDR3 region has the DNA TGTGCCAGCATGGGGACATCCGGGGAGCTGTTTTTT.

This clonotype was observed at least ten times. The CDR3 loop reads CASTLVSSTDTQYF. CDR3 in DNA: TGTGCCAGCACCCTCGTCTCGAGCACAGATACGCAGTATTTT. The chain links TRBV5-6 to TRBJ2-3; D remains unclear. Trimming stripped 6 bases from V and 0 bases from J, with 11 bases between. Germline CDR1 is SGHDT and CDR2 is YYEEEE. This CDR3 has 14 amino acids.

This clonotype was seen many times. The chain couples TRBV11-2 to TRBJ2-7; D ambiguous. The CDR3 is 10 amino acids. Germline CDR1 reads SGHAT; CDR2 reads FQNNGV. V was pared by 5 bases and J by 4 bases, with 3 bases between. In DNA form, the CDR3 reads TGTGCCAGCAGCGATTACGAGCAGTACTTC. This gives the protein CASSDYEQYF.

The rearrangement links TRBV20-1 to TRBJ1-1; D is uncertain. Germline CDR1 is DFQATT and CDR2 is SNEGSKA (reference sequence). This CDR3 has 15 amino acids. Between the trimmed V and J ends, which lost 0 bases and 1 base, there was a span of 12 bases. The CDR3 bases are TGCAGTGCTAGAGACCCAGGACGGAGGAACACTGAAGCTTTCTTT. Protein sequence: CSARDPGRRNTEAFF.

This clonotype was counted many times. The chain joins TRBV6-5 to TRBJ2-7; TRBD2 matches at 10 bases. The CDR3 covers 17 residues. V lost 2 bases and J lost 7; bases outside the gene matches: 14. The germline V gene has CDR1 MNHEY and CDR2 SVGAGI. CDR3 DNA sequence: TGTGCCAGCAGTTACCGCGCTCCTAGCGGGGGTGTAGAAGAGCAGTACTTC. This encodes CASSYRAPSGGVEEQYF.